The 12 T cell receptor beta chains given below trace back to one sample, sequenced in a study of identical twins. TCRdb passed the 5' RACE reads through MiXCR, listing each CDR3 protein once. Of some 710,000 distinct CDR3 sequences listed, around 5.7% are singletons. Sequenced material: naive T cells sorted from blood. The receptors were gathered from a man aged 18-30 years in good health.

This clonotype was observed many times. This rearrangement joins TRBV6-2 or TRBV6-3 to TRBJ2-2; D might be TRBD2 (5 bases). CDR1 MNHEY and CDR2 SVGEGT come from the germline V gene. The CDR3 sequence is 16 residues long. The V gene lost 3 bases and the J gene lost 0 bases, with 11 bases spanning the gap. The CDR3 sequence: CASSYISGANTGELFF. The CDR3 nucleotides are TGTGCCAGCAGTTATATAAGCGGAGCGAACACCGGGGAGCTGTTTTTT.

The sample holds a few counts of this clonotype. V and J are TRBV7-8 and TRBJ1-1, with 9 bases aligning to TRBD1. Germline values: CDR1 SGHVS, CDR2 FQNEAQ. The CDR3 has 15 amino acids. V shed 5 bases, J shed 4 bases, and the junction held 8 bases outside the gene matches. The CDR3 DNA sequence: TGTGCCAGCAGCGCCTCCGCGACAGGGGGCACTGAAGCTTTCTTT. Protein sequence: CASSASATGGTEAFF.

This clonotype was found a few times. This sequence joins TRBV12-3 or TRBV12-4 and TRBJ1-4; the D is unclear. V lost 0 bases and J 0 bases, leaving 17 bases between the germline ends. The CDR3 consists of 19 residues. The DNA of the CDR3 is TGTGCCAGCAGTTTAGCGTTTGGCCAGGCGGAGGCAACTAATGAAAAACTGTTTTTT. This translates into CASSLAFGQAEATNEKLFF.

This clonotype was recorded many times. V gene TRBV7-9 combines with J gene TRBJ2-5; D may be TRBD1 (5 bases). Trimming shortened V by 1 base and J by 0 bases, and 9 bases separated the two germline ends. The CDR3 length is 15 residues. Germline V lookup: CDR1 SEHNR, CDR2 FQNEAQ (reference sequence). This CDR3 is CASSLGRTNQETQYF. CDR3 nucleotide sequence: TGTGCCAGCAGCTTAGGCCGGACAAACCAAGAGACCCAGTACTTC.

This clonotype has a count of ten or more. This chain uses TRBV5-5 with TRBJ1-2; maybe TRBD1 (6 bases). Trimming left V 4 bases short and J 1 base short, with 8 bases between. Germline assignment: CDR1 SGHKS and CDR2 YYEKEE (reference sequence). The CDR3 extends over 13 amino acids. CDR3 nucleotides: TGTGCCAGCAGCCGGGGACATAACTATGGCTACACCTTC. Translated, it gives CASSRGHNYGYTF.

This clonotype occurred many times. The genes are TRBV29-1 and TRBJ2-2; D possibly matches TRBD1 or TRBD2 (5 bases each). The germline CDR1 and CDR2 sequences are SQVTM and ANQGSEA. V was shortened by 7 bases and J by 4 bases, with 10 bases between the two germline ends. The CDR3 length is 12 residues. The CDR3 coding sequence is TGCAGCGCCCCGAGGGGCACCGGGGAGCTGTTTTTT. The encoded protein is CSAPRGTGELFF.

The chain recombines TRBV6-5 with TRBJ2-2; 7 bases align to TRBD1. CDR1 is MNHEY, CDR2 SVGAGI, per germline. Trimming at V came to 2 bases and at J to 6 bases, leaving 3 bases not matched to a gene. This CDR3 has 14 amino acids. The chain's CDR3 is CASSYDRVAGELFF. CDR3 DNA sequence: TGTGCCAGCAGTTACGACAGGGTCGCCGGGGAGCTGTTTTTT.

This clonotype has ten or more counts. The V and J genes are TRBV20-1 and TRBJ2-3, with 9 bases fitting TRBD2. Germline values: CDR1 DFQATT, CDR2 SNEGSKA (reference sequence). V lost 5 bases to trimming and J lost 4 bases; unmatched junction nucleotides: 16. CDR3 length: 17 residues. CDR3 nucleotide sequence: TGCAGTGCTGGTCTGGAGACCGGGACTAGCACCGCAGATACGCAGTATTTT. Translating it yields CSAGLETGTSTADTQYF.

This clonotype was seen once. This sequence joins TRBV19 and TRBJ2-5, with 8 bases identical to TRBD2. This CDR3 comprises 16 residues. Per germline, CDR1 LNHDA and CDR2 SQIVND (reference sequence). V was clipped by 9 bases and J by 5 bases; unmatched bases: 17. DNA for the CDR3: TGTGCCAGCCGGAAACGAGGGGCGGGAGGCGCGGAGACCCAGTACTTC. This sequence encodes CASRKRGAGGAETQYF. The full variable domain, with the rest looked up from reference TRBV19 and TRBJ2-5, is DGGITQSPKYLFRKEGQNVTLSCEQNLNHDAMYWYRQDPGQGLRLIYYSQIVNDFQKGDIAEGYSVSREKKESFPLTVTSAQKNPTAFYLCASRKRGAGGAETQYFGPGTRLLVL.

This clonotype came up a few times. This chain uses TRBV12-3 or TRBV12-4 with TRBJ2-5; D might be TRBD1 (5 bases). Trimming removed 3 bases from V and 2 bases from J, with 10 bases in between. The CDR3 length is 14 residues. Here the CDR3 DNA reads TGTGCCAGCAGTTTCCCAGGGAAACAAGAGACCCAGTACTTC. Its translation: CASSFPGKQETQYF.

This clonotype showed up just a few times. V and J are TRBV30 and TRBJ2-1; D is possibly TRBD2 (6 bases). The CDR3 extends over 13 amino acids. Germline lookup yields CDR1 GTSNPN and CDR2 SVGIG (reference sequence). Trimming took 5 bases from V and 6 from J, leaving 14 bases between them. The CDR3 bases are TGTGCCTGGGTCCGGGACTCGATCAATGAGCAGTTCTTC. This codes for CAWVRDSINEQFF.

The chain joins TRBV7-6 to TRBJ2-5; maybe TRBD2 (5 bases). With 1 base removed from V and 9 bases from J, the gap between germline ends came to 9 bases. The CDR3 length is 12 residues. Germline V CDR1 and CDR2: SGHVS, FNYEAQ. The CDR3: CASSLGGGAQYF. The CDR3, as DNA: TGTGCCAGCAGCTTAGGAGGAGGTGCCCAGTACTTC. The entire variable domain, with the rest obtained from reference TRBV7-6 and TRBJ2-5, is as follows: GAGVSQSPRYKVTKRGQDVALRCDPISGHVSLYWYRQALGQGPEFLTYFNYEAQQDKSGLPNDRFSAERPEGSISTLTIQRTEQRDSAMYRCASSLGGGAQYFGPGTRLLVL.